The rows below give T cell receptor beta chains drawn from one sample of a study of blood T cell repertoires in COVID-19. Produced via immunoSEQ multiplex PCR; TCRdb's table is partial and in-frame only. The repertoire holds 300,000 or so clones, with roughly 90% as singletons. What was sequenced was peripheral blood. Receptors were obtained from a woman aged 25 to 39 with COVID-19, enrolled during active disease. CDR3s include the opening cysteine and the closing phenylalanine or tryptophan. The D gene is left open where the match is weak. Part of the rows lack a size; the others show once, few, many or a class for expanded clones.

cdr3_nt,cdr3_aa,j_call,clone_size,v_call,d_call
TGTGCCAGCAGTTTATCAACAGGGGGCCTCTACAATGAGCAGTTCTTC,CASSLSTGGLYNEQFF,TRBJ2-1,-,TRBV27,TRBD1
TGTGCCAGCAGCTTAACAAGCGCTACAGATACGCAGTATTTT,CASSLTSATDTQYF,TRBJ2-3,-,TRBV7-8,-
TGTGCCAGCAGCCAAACAGGGAGGGCGGAGACCCAGTACTTC,CASSQTGRAETQYF,TRBJ2-5,-,TRBV7-3,-
TGCGCCAGCAGCCAAGGACAGGATACGCAGTATTTT,CASSQGQDTQYF,TRBJ2-3,-,TRBV5-1,-
TGCGCCAGCAGCACGAGAGGAGACTACACCTTC,CASSTRGDYTF,TRBJ1-2,-,TRBV4-1,-
TGTGCCAGTAGTGTGGACAGGGACACCGGGGAGCTGTTTTTT,CASSVDRDTGELFF,TRBJ2-2,once,TRBV19,TRBD1
TGTGCCAGCAGCTCCGGACAGGTGCAAGAGACCCAGTACTTC,CASSSGQVQETQYF,TRBJ2-5,-,TRBV7-8,TRBD1
TGTGCCAGCAGCTTAATACCTAGCGGGGGCACAGATACGCAGTATTTT,CASSLIPSGGTDTQYF,TRBJ2-3,-,TRBV7-3,TRBD2
TGTGCCAGCAGTGTGGCTAGCGCTTACAATGAGCAGTTCTTC,CASSVASAYNEQFF,TRBJ2-1,-,TRBV25-1,-
TGTGCCAGCAGCCAAGACGGGACTATTGAGCAGTTCTTC,CASSQDGTIEQFF,TRBJ2-1,once,TRBV3-1/TRBV3-2,TRBD2
TGTGCCAGTAGTTGGCGGGGGCAGCCAGGGGAGACCCAGTACTTC,CASSWRGQPGETQYF,TRBJ2-5,-,TRBV19,-
TGTGCCAGCAGTTTCACCGGGACAGGGGAAGAGACCCAGTACTTC,CASSFTGTGEETQYF,TRBJ2-5,-,TRBV6-5,TRBD1
TGCGCCAGCAGCTTGGGTGGGGGCAACTATGGCTACACCTTC,CASSLGGGNYGYTF,TRBJ1-2,-,TRBV5-1,-
TGTGCCAGCAGCATCGACAGTAATGAAAAACTGTTTTTT,CASSIDSNEKLFF,TRBJ1-4,-,TRBV5-6,-
TGTGCCAGCAGCTTTGGAGGGGGCGGAGGGGAAAAACTGTTTTTT,CASSFGGGGGEKLFF,TRBJ1-4,-,TRBV13,TRBD1
TGTGCCAGCAGCGCTAGACAGGGGGGAAGCTATGGCTACACCTTC,CASSARQGGSYGYTF,TRBJ1-2,-,TRBV7-2,TRBD1
TGTGCCAGCAGCTTGGTTCGAACTAGCGGGAACTACGAGCAGTACTTC,CASSLVRTSGNYEQYF,TRBJ2-7,-,TRBV5-4,TRBD2
TGTGCCAGCAGCCCTTCGTCTGGAAACACCATATATTTT,CASSPSSGNTIYF,TRBJ1-3,-,TRBV7-9,-
TGTGCCAGCTACGTCGGGAACACTGAAGCTTTCTTT,CASYVGNTEAFF,TRBJ1-1,-,TRBV19,-
TGTGCCAGTAGTACAGGGGGCGCGGGATACACTGAAGCTTTCTTT,CASSTGGAGYTEAFF,TRBJ1-1,-,TRBV19,TRBD1
TGTGCCAGCAGCTTAAGAGCGACAGTGAACACTGAAGCTTTCTTT,CASSLRATVNTEAFF,TRBJ1-1,-,TRBV7-8,-
TGTGCCAGCAGTTTACGGCAGGGATATAGTGGCTACACCTTC,CASSLRQGYSGYTF,TRBJ1-2,-,TRBV27,-
TGTGCCACCAGTGATACATCAGGGGACTCTGGAAACACCATATATTTT,CATSDTSGDSGNTIYF,TRBJ1-3,-,TRBV24-1,-
TGTGCCATCAGTGAGTCCGGGGAAATCTATGGCTACACCTTC,CAISESGEIYGYTF,TRBJ1-2,-,TRBV10-3,-
TGTGCCAGCAGTTATGACACCAACACTGAAGCTTTCTTT,CASSYDTNTEAFF,TRBJ1-1,-,TRBV5-6,-
TGTGCCTGGATGTCCCGCGGGGAGCTGTTTTTT,CAWMSRGELFF,TRBJ2-2,-,TRBV30,-
TGCGCCAGCAGTGCACTGGACAGGGGGCTAGGCGAGCAGTACTTC,CASSALDRGLGEQYF,TRBJ2-7,-,TRBV10-1,TRBD1
TGCAGCGGGGACAGGGCGGGCGAGCAGTACTTC,CSGDRAGEQYF,TRBJ2-7,-,TRBV29-1,TRBD1
TGTGCCAGCAGCAAAGCGCTGTGGACAGCCCTAACCTACGAGCAGTACTTC,CASSKALWTALTYEQYF,TRBJ2-7,-,TRBV21-1,-
TGTGCCAGTGCTGGGACAGGGGGAAATGAGCAGTTCTTC,CASAGTGGNEQFF,TRBJ2-1,-,TRBV19,TRBD1
TGTGCCAGCTCACCAATACAGAACACTGAAGCTTTCTTT,CASSPIQNTEAFF,TRBJ1-1,-,TRBV18,-
TGTGCCAGCAGCTTGGACAGGGAACATGGCTACACCTTC,CASSLDREHGYTF,TRBJ1-2,-,TRBV5-4,-
TGCAGCTTCCAGGGACAGACCTACGAGCAGTACTTC,CSFQGQTYEQYF,TRBJ2-7,-,TRBV29-1,TRBD1
TGTGCCAGCAGCAAGGACGGGAGCTACTATGGCTACACCTTC,CASSKDGSYYGYTF,TRBJ1-2,-,TRBV5-4,-
TGTGCCAGCAGACTAGCGCCGGGAAGGATGGATGAGCAGTTCTTC,CASRLAPGRMDEQFF,TRBJ2-1,-,TRBV5-4,TRBD2
TGTGCCAGCAGCGCCGGACAGGAGCCGTACGAGCAGTACTTC,CASSAGQEPYEQYF,TRBJ2-7,-,TRBV9,TRBD1
TGTGCCAGCAGCCCGGGACAGGGGGCAGGTACTGAAGCTTTCTTT,CASSPGQGAGTEAFF,TRBJ1-1,-,TRBV9,TRBD1
TGTGCCAGCAGGACAGGGGGCAGAAACACCATATATTTT,CASRTGGRNTIYF,TRBJ1-3,-,TRBV28,TRBD1
TGTGCCAGTAGTATGGCCGGGTTGACAGGTGACAATCAGCCCCAGCATTTT,CASSMAGLTGDNQPQHF,TRBJ1-5,-,TRBV19,-
TGTGCCAGCAGCTCTCAACTCAGGGGGCGCGAAAATGGCTACACCTTC,CASSSQLRGRENGYTF,TRBJ1-2,-,TRBV5-6,TRBD1
TGTGCCAGCTCACCACCGAGGACAGCTAACTATGGCTACACCTTC,CASSPPRTANYGYTF,TRBJ1-2,few,TRBV18,-
TGTGCCAGCAGTACTAGCGGGCTCAATGAGCAGTTCTTC,CASSTSGLNEQFF,TRBJ2-1,once,TRBV19,TRBD2
TGTGCCAGCAGTGAGGATGGGACAGCCCTTATGAACACTGAAGCTTTCTTT,CASSEDGTALMNTEAFF,TRBJ1-1,few,TRBV25-1,TRBD1
TGTGCCAGCAGCTTGGAGGGCTATGGCTACACCTTC,CASSLEGYGYTF,TRBJ1-2,-,TRBV7-9,-
TGTGCCAGCAGCTTAGTAGGGGGAGAGGCCCACGAGCAGTACTTC,CASSLVGGEAHEQYF,TRBJ2-7,once,TRBV7-2,-
TGTGCCAGCAGTGAGGGGACAGGGGTTTCACCCCTCCACTTT,CASSEGTGVSPLHF,TRBJ1-6,-,TRBV6-1,TRBD1